The clone carrying this T cell receptor (beta chain) is medium-sized in the sample. Its antigen is undetermined. TCRdb passed the 5' RACE reads through MiXCR, listing each CDR3 protein once. The data contain approximately 46,000 distinct CDR3 sequences, approximately 12% of them singletons. This entry is derived from a study of T-cell memory formation after mild COVID-19. About the research overall: Among the donors, TCR clusters were largely specific to each donor.

Study conclusions and caveats: Nothing showed for sure that second-wave clones peaking on day 37 were SARS-CoV-2 specific. Some clones that responded turned up in pre-infection memory, which suggests that cross-reactive memory joined in.

The sample taken for sequencing was PBMCs or a T cell subset sorted from them (not recorded which). This sequence originates from a man aged 18 to 35 who had mild COVID-19 (a few samples of this study predate the infection). Cell type and time point are not known.

The CDR3: CASSLTPFTVSYNEQFF. Written as DNA, the CDR3 is TGCGCCAGCAGCCTGACCCCCTTCACTGTCTCCTACAATGAGCAGTTCTTC. V usage is TRBV4-1 and J usage is TRBJ2-1, with no clear D. The V end was cut by 4 bases, the J end by 0 bases, with 16 bases between. Germline CDR1 MGHRA, CDR2 YSYEKL. The CDR3 is 17 amino acids.